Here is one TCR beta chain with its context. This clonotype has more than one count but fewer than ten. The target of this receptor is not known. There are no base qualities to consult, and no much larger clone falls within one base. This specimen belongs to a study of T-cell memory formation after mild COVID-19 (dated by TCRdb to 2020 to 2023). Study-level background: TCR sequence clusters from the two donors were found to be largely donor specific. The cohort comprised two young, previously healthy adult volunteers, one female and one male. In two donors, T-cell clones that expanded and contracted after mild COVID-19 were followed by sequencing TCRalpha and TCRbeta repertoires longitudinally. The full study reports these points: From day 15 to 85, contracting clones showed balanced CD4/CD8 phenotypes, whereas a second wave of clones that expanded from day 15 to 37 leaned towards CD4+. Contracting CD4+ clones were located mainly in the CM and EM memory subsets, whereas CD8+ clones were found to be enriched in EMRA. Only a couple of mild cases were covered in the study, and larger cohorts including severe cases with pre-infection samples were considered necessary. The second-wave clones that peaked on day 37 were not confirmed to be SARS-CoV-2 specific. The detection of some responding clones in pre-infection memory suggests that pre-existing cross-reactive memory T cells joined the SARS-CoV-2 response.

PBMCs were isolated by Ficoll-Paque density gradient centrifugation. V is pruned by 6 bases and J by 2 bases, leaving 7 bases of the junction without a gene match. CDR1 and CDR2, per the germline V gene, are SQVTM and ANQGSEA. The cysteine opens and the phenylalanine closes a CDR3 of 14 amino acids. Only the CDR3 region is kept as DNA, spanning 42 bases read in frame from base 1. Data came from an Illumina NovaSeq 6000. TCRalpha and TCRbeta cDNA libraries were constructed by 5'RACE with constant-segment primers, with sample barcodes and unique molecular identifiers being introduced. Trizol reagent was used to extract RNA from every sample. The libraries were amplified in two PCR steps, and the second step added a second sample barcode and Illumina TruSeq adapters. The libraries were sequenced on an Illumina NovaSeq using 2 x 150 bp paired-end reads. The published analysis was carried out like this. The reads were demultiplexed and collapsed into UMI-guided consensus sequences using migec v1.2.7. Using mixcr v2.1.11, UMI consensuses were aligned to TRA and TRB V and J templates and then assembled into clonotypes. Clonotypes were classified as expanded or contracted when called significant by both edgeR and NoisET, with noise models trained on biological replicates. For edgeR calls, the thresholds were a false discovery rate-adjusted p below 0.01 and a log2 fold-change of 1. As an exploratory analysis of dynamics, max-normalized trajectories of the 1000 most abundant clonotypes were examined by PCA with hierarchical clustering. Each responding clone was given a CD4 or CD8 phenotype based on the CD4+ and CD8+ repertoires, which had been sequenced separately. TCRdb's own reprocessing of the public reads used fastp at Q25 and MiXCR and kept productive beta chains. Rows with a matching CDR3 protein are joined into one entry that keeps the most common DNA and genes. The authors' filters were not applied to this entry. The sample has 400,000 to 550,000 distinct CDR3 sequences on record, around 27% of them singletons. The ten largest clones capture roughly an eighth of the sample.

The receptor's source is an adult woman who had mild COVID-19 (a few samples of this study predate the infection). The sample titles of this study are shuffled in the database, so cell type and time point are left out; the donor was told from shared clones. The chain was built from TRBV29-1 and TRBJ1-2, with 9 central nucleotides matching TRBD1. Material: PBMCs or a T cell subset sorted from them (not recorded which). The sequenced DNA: TGCAGCGTGGCTACCGGGACAGGGAACTATGGCTACACCTTC. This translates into CSVATGTGNYGYTF.